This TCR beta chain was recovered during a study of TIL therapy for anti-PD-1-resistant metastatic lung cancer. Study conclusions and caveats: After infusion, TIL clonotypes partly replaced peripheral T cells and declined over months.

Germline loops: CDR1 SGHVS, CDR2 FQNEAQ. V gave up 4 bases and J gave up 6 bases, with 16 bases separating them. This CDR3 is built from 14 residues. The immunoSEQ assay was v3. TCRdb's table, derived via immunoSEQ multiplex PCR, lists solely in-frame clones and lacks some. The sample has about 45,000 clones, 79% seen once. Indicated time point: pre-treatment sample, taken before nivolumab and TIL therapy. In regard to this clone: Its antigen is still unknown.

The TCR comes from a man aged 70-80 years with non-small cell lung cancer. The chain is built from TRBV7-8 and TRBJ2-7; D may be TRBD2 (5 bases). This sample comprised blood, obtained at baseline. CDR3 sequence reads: CASSWATSISEQYF. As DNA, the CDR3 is TGTGCCAGCAGCTGGGCCACTAGTATCTCCGAGCAGTACTTC.